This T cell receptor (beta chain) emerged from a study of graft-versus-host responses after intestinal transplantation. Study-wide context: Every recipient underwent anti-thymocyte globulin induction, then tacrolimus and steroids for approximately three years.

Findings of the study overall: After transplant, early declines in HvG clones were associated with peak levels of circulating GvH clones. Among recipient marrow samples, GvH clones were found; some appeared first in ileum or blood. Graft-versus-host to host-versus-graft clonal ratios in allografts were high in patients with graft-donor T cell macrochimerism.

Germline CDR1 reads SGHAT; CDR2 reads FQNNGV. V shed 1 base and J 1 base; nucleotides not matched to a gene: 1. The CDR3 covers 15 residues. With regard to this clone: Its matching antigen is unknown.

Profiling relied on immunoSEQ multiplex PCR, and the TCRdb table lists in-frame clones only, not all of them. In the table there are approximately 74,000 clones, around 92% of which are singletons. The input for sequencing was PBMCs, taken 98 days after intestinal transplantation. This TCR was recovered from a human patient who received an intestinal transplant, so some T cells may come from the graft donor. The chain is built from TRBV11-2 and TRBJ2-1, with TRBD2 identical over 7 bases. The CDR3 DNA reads TGTGCCAGCAGCTTAGCGGGGGGTTCCTACAATGAGCAGTTCTTC. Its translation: CASSLAGGSYNEQFF.